This T cell receptor beta chain was found in a study of T cells in Graves' hyperthyroidism and ophthalmopathy. Overall study context: Prior to any treatment, at the point of initial diagnosis, peripheral blood was collected.

Fresh peripheral blood, 8 to 10 ml, was the source of the PBMCs. With V trimmed by 8 bases and J by 5 bases, 4 bases remained unmatched. The CDR3 spans 12 residues. Germline V gives CDR1 ENHRY, CDR2 SYGVKD. General study findings and limits: Prediction of ophthalmopathy progression came a median roughly 6.6 months pre-onset.

RNA transcripts provided the source from which TCR beta CDR3 regions were amplified. A first-round RT-PCR of the TCR CDR3 used the HTBI primer set. A single record per CDR3 protein comes from TCRdb applying MiXCR to the multiplex PCR reads. Of fewer than 550,000 distinct CDR3 sequences listed, roughly 14% are singletons. The sample holds many counts of this clonotype. Antigen unknown. The sequenced material came from blood. The receptor was isolated from a woman between 18 and 30 years old with Graves' hyperthyroidism. The chain has TRBV10-3 and TRBJ2-7; 9 nucleotides agree with TRBD2. The CDR3: CAILREGHEQYF. DNA for the CDR3: TGTGCCATCTTGCGGGAGGGCCACGAGCAGTACTTC.